Presented here are 11 T cell receptor beta chains from one specimen sequenced in a study of control samples from healthy donors and cancer patients. This table comes from immunoSEQ multiplex PCR, and its TCRdb copy is limited to in-frame clones, with some not included. The sample lists some 150,000 clones; over 95% were seen once. The sample comprised blood. The receptors stem from a woman aged 25 to 39 in good health.

This clone showed up just once. V is TRBV19 and J is TRBJ1-3, with 7 bases matching TRBD1. The CDR3 is made up of 13 amino acids. CDR1 is LNHDA, CDR2 SQIVND, per germline (reference sequence). The J segment lost 5 bases and the V segment lost 6 bases, leaving 4 bases of the junction unmatched. The CDR3 DNA follows: TGTGCCAGTAGCCCGACAGGGAGAAACACCATATATTTT. This codes for CASSPTGRNTIYF.

The chain has TRBV30 and TRBJ1-2; possible D gene TRBD1, 5 bases. The ends were cut back, 4 bases at V and 7 bases at J, with 16 bases in the middle. The CDR3 is 13 residues long. Looked up from germline, CDR1 is GTSNPN and CDR2 is SVGIG (reference sequence). CDR3 sequence (DNA): TGTGCCTGGACCGGGGGACCATGGGGTGGCTACACCTTC. Its translation is CAWTGGPWGGYTF. The full variable domain, with the rest looked up from reference TRBV30 and TRBJ1-2, is SQTIHQWPATLVQPVGSPLSLECTVEGTSNPNLYWYRQAAGRGLQLLFYSVGIGQISSEVPQNLSASRPQDRQFILSSKKLLLSDSGFYLCAWTGGPWGGYTFGSGTRLTVV.

The V call is TRBV10-3, the J call TRBJ1-5, with D unresolved. The CDR3 is made up of 13 amino acids. Germline V gene data show CDR1 as ENHRY and CDR2 as SYGVKD. Trimming removed 4 bases from V and 5 bases from J, with 9 bases in between. The CDR3 bases are TGTGCCATCAGTGCCCACAGAGATCAGCCCCAGCATTTT. Residues: CAISAHRDQPQHF.

The V call is TRBV4-1, the J call TRBJ1-4; unclear D gene. Between the trimmed V and J ends, which lost 0 bases and 8 bases, there was a span of 7 bases. CDR1 is MGHRA and CDR2 is YSYEKL in the germline V gene. This CDR3 has 13 amino acids. Here the CDR3 DNA reads TGCGCCAGCAGCCAAGAACTCAGAGAAAAACTGTTTTTT. It is translated as CASSQELREKLFF.

The V gene is TRBV6-1, the J gene TRBJ2-1, with 10 nucleotides matching TRBD2. Germline V gene data show CDR1 as MNHNS and CDR2 as SASEGT. The CDR3 has 20 amino acids. The ends lost 2 bases at V and 9 bases at J; junction bases unmatched: 22. The CDR3 reads CASSEFRSGRAPPRPIEQFF. CDR3 DNA: TGTGCCAGCAGTGAATTTAGGAGCGGGAGGGCCCCCCCCAGGCCAATTGAGCAGTTCTTC.

V is TRBV9 and J is TRBJ1-2; 9 bases map to TRBD1. There are 16 residues in the CDR3. After removal of 3 bases from V and 3 bases from J, the junction contained 9 bases not matched to a gene. The V gene's germline CDR1 is SGDLS and CDR2 YYNGEE. The CDR3 sequence: CASSGSEDRGYYGYTF. In DNA form, the CDR3 reads TGTGCCAGCAGCGGTAGTGAGGACAGGGGTTACTATGGCTACACCTTC.

The gene calls are TRBV11-1 and TRBJ2-1; possible D gene TRBD2, 5 bases. In germline, CDR1 is SGHAT, CDR2 FQDESV (reference sequence). V gave up 6 bases and J gave up 0 bases, with 12 bases separating them. This CDR3 region has 15 residues. Here the CDR3 DNA reads TGTGCCAGCAGTAAATTACGGGGCTCCTACAATGAGCAGTTCTTC. Amino acids: CASSKLRGSYNEQFF.

The CDR3 DNA follows: TGTGCCAGCAGCCCGACGGGAACTCCACTGTTTTTT. Encoded protein: CASSPTGTPLFF. The chain uses TRBV5-7 and TRBJ1-4, with D hard to call. TRBV5-7 is an open reading frame, and its role is uncertain. This CDR3 region has 12 residues. Trimming removed 4 bases at V and 13 bases at J, with 14 bases between.

The V call is TRBV28, the J call TRBJ1-2; TRBD1 aligns across 9 bases. V was clipped by 5 bases and J by 8 bases; unmatched bases: 6. From germline, CDR1 is MDHEN and CDR2 SYDVKM. The CDR3 runs 13 residues. The CDR3 loop is CASSTGGAWGYTF. CDR3 sequence (DNA): TGTGCCAGCAGTACAGGGGGCGCTTGGGGCTACACCTTC.

This sequence joins TRBV9 and TRBJ2-3, with TRBD1 matching over 7 bases. Per the germline V gene, CDR1 is SGDLS and CDR2 is YYNGEE. The CDR3 covers 14 residues. V lost 3 bases and J lost 0; bases outside the gene matches: 1. Written as DNA, the CDR3 is TGTGCCAGCAGCGAGGGACAGAGCACAGATACGCAGTATTTT. Amino acid sequence: CASSEGQSTDTQYF.

V usage is TRBV5-8 and J usage is TRBJ1-6, with 8 nucleotides matching TRBD1. Germline V lookup: CDR1 SGHTS, CDR2 YDEGEE. Germline trimming cut 4 bases from V and 2 bases from J; bases unmatched to any gene: 5. The CDR3 has 16 amino acids. This CDR3 reads CASSDDRGAYNSPLHF. CDR3 sequence (DNA): TGTGCCAGCAGCGATGACAGGGGCGCCTATAATTCACCCCTCCACTTT.